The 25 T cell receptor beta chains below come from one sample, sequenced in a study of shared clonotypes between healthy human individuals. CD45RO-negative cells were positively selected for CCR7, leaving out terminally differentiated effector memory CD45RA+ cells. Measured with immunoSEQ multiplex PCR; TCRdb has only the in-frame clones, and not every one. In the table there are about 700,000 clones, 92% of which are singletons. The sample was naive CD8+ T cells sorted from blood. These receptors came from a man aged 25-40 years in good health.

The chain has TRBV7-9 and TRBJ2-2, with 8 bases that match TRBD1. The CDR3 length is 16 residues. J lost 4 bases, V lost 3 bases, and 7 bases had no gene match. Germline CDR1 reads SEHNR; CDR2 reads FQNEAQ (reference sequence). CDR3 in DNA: TGTGCCAGCAGCTTCCCCGGACAGGGAGGCACCGGGGAGCTGTTTTTT. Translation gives CASSFPGQGGTGELFF.

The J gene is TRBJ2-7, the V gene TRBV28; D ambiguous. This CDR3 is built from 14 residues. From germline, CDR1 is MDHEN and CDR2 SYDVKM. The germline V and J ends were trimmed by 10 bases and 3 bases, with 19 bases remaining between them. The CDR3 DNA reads TGTGCCATCCCCGCCCGTTGGACCCACTACGAGCAGTACTTC. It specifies CAIPARWTHYEQYF. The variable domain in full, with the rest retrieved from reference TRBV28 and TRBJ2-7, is DVKVTQSSRYLVKRTGEKVFLECVQDMDHENMFWYRQDPGLGLRLIYFSYDVKMKEKGDIPEGYSVSREKKERFSLILESASTNQTSMYLCAIPARWTHYEQYFGPGTRLTVT.

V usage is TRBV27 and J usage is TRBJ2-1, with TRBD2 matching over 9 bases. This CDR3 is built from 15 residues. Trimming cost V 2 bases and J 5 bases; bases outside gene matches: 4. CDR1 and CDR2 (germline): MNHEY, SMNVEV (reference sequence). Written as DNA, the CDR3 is TGTGCCAGCAGTTTAGCGGGAGGGGGACACAATGAGCAGTTCTTC. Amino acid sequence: CASSLAGGGHNEQFF.

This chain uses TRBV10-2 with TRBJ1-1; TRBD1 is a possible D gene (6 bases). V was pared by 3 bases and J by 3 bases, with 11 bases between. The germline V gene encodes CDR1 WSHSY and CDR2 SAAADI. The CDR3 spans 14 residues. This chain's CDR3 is CASSDGGPYTEAFF. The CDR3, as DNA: TGCGCCAGCAGTGACGGGGGCCCTTACACTGAAGCTTTCTTT.

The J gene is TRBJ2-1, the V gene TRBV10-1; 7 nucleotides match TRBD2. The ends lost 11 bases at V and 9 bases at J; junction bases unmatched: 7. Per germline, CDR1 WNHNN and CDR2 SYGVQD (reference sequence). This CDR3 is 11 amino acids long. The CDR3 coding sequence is TGCGCCGTTGGGAGGGGCGGTGAGCAGTTCTTC. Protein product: CAVGRGGEQFF.

The CDR3 DNA is TGTGCCAGCAAGGTTCCAACAGGGTCGAGTAGCGGGAGATTCGATGAGCAGTTCTTC. Translation: CASKVPTGSSSGRFDEQFF. The chain joins TRBV7-9 to TRBJ2-1, with 9 bases fitting TRBD2. CDR3 size: 19 residues. V lost 7 bases, J lost 8 bases, and 24 bases stayed unmatched. The germline gives CDR1 SEHNR, CDR2 FQNEAQ (reference sequence).

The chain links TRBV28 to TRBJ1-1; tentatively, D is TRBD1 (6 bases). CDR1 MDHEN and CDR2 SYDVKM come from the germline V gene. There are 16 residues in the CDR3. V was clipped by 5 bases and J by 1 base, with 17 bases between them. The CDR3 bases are TGTGCCAGCAGTCTAGAACCGGGGGGGCAGAACACTGAAGCTTTCTTT. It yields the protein CASSLEPGGQNTEAFF.

The CDR3 coding sequence is TGCGCCAGCAGCTTGGCGCCGGGACTTCAGCCCCAGCATTTT. Amino acid sequence: CASSLAPGLQPQHF. The chain couples TRBV5-1 to TRBJ1-5; the D gene is possibly TRBD1 (5 bases). The CDR3 extends over 14 amino acids. The germline gives CDR1 SGHRS, CDR2 YFSETQ. The germline V and J ends were trimmed by 0 bases and 6 bases, with 10 bases remaining between them.

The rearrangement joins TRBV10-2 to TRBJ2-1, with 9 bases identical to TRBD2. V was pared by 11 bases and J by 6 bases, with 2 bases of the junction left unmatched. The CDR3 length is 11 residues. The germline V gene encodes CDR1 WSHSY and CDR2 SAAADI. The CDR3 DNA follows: TGCGCCCTTAGCGGGGGCAATGAGCAGTTCTTC. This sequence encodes CALSGGNEQFF.

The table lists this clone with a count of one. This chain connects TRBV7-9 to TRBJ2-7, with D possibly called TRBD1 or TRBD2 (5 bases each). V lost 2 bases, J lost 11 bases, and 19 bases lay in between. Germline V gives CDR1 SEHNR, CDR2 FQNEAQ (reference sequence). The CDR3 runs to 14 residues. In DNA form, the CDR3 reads TGTGCCAGCAGCTTACAGGGAGACCTACGAGAGAAGTACTTC. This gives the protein CASSLQGDLREKYF.

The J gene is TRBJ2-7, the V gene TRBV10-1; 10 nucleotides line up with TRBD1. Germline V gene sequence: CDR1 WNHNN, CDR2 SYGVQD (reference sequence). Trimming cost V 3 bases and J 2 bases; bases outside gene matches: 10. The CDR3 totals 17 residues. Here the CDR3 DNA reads TGCGCCAGCAGTGACCCTCGACCGGGACAGGGGACCTACGAGCAGTACTTC. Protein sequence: CASSDPRPGQGTYEQYF.

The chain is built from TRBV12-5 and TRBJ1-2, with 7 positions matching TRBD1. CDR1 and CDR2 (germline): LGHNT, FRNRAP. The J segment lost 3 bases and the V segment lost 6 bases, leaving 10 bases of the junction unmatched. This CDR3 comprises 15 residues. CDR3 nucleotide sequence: TGTGCTAGTGGCCCCCGGGACAGAGGTGACTATGGCTACACCTTC. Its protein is CASGPRDRGDYGYTF.

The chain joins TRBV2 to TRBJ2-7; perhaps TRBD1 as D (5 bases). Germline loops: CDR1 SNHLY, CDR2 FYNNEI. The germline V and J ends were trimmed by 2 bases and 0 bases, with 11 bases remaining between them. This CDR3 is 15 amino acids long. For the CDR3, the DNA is TGTGCCAGCAGTGAAATAAGGACATACTCCTACGAGCAGTACTTC. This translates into CASSEIRTYSYEQYF.

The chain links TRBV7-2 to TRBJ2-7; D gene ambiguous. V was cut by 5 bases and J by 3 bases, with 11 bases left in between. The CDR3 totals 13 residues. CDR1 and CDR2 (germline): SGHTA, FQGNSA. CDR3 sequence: CASSPTLIYEQYF. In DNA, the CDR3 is TGTGCCAGCAGCCCCACCCTCATCTACGAGCAGTACTTC.

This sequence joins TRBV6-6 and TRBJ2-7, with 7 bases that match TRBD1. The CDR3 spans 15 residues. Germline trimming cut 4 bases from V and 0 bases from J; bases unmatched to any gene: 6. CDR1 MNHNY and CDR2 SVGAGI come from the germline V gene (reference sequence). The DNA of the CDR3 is TGTGCCAGCAGTTGGCTTACAGGGGACTCCTACGAGCAGTACTTC. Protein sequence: CASSWLTGDSYEQYF.

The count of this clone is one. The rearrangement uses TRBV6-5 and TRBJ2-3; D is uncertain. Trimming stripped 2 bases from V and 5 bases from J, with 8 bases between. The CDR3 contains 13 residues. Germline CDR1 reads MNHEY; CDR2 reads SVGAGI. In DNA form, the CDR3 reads TGTGCCAGCAGTTACCCAAAGAAAGATACGCAGTATTTT. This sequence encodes CASSYPKKDTQYF.

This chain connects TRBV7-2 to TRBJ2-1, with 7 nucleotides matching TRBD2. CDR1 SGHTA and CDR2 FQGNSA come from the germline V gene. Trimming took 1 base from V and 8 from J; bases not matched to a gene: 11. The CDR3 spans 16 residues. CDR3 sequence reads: CASSLEGTTGVDEQFF. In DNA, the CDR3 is TGTGCCAGCAGCTTAGAAGGGACTACCGGAGTCGATGAGCAGTTCTTC. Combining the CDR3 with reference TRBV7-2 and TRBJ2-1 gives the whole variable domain GAGVSQSPSNKVTEKGKDVELRCDPISGHTALYWYRQSLGQGLEFLIYFQGNSAPDKSGLPSDRFSAERTGGSVSTLTIQRTQQEDSAVYLCASSLEGTTGVDEQFFGPGTRLTVL.

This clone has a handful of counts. The CDR3 here is CATYSVTGELFF. The CDR3, as DNA: TGTGCCACGTACAGCGTCACCGGGGAGCTGTTTTTT. V is TRBV7-9 and J is TRBJ2-2; D ambiguous. V was clipped by 10 bases and J by 4 bases, with 10 bases between them. The CDR3 has 12 residues. Germline CDR1 SEHNR, CDR2 FQNEAQ (reference sequence).

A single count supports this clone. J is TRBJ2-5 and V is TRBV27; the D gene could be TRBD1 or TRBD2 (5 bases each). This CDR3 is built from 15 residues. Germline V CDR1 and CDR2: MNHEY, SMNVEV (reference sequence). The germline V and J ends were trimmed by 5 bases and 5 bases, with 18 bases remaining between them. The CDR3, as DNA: TGTGCCAGCAGTGCCACCGGGACCCCAGCGGAGACCCAGTACTTC. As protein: CASSATGTPAETQYF.

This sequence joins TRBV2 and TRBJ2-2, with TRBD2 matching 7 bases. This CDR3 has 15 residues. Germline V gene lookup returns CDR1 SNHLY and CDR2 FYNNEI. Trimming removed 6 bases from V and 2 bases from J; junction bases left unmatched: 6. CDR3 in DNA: TGTGCCAGCAGCCCGAGCGGGGTAAACACCGGGGAGCTGTTTTTT. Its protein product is CASSPSGVNTGELFF.

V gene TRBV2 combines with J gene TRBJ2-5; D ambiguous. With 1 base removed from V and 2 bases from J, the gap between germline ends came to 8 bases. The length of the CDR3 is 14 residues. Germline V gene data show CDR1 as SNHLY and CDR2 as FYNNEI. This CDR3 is CASSEVADQETQYF. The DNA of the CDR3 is TGTGCCAGCAGTGAAGTGGCAGATCAAGAGACCCAGTACTTC.

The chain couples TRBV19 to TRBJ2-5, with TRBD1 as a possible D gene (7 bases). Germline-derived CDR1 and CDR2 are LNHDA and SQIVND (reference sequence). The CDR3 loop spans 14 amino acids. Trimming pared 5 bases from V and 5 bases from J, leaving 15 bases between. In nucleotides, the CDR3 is TGTGCCAGTAGTTTGCAGGGGGGTGTGGAGACCCAGTACTTC. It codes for CASSLQGGVETQYF.

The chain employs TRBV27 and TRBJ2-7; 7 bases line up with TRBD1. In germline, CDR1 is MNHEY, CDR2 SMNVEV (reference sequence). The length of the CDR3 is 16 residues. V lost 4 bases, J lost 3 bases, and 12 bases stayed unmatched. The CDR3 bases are TGTGCCAGCAGTTCTCAACCCCGGACAGGTCTCTACGAGCAGTACTTC. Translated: CASSSQPRTGLYEQYF.

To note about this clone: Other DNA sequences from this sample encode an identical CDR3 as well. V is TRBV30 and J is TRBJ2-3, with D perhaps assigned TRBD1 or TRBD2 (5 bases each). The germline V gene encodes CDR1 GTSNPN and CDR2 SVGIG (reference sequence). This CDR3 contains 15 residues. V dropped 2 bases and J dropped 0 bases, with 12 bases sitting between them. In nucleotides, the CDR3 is TGTGCCTGGAGTCTAGTCGGGGCGAGCACAGATACGCAGTATTTT. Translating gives CAWSLVGASTDTQYF.

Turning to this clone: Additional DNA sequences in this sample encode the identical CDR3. In nucleotides, the CDR3 is TGTGCCAGCAGCCGGACTAGCGGGAACTACGAGCAGTACTTC. As protein: CASSRTSGNYEQYF. This sequence joins TRBV27 and TRBJ2-7, with TRBD2 matching over 12 bases. Losses at the gene ends were 6 bases for V and 3 bases for J; bases not matched to a gene: 3. The CDR3 covers 14 residues. Germline CDR1 and CDR2: MNHEY and SMNVEV (reference sequence).